These 27 T cell receptor beta chains were sequenced from one sample in a study of PD-1 blockade in classical Hodgkin lymphoma. This table comes from immunoSEQ multiplex PCR, and its TCRdb copy is limited to in-frame clones, with some not included. In the table there are about 84,000 clones, around 90% of which are singletons. Relapse was seen in all patients after autologous stem cell transplantation, and brentuximab vedotin exposure was variable. The source was peripheral blood mononuclear cells (PBMCs), collected at baseline. The receptors stem from a human donor with classical Hodgkin lymphoma.

The J gene is TRBJ2-7, the V gene TRBV14; D is perhaps TRBD1 (5 bases). Trimming cost V 4 bases and J 0 bases, with 7 bases left between them. This CDR3 spans 13 amino acids. CDR1 is SGHDN, CDR2 FVKESK, per germline. The CDR3 reads CASSPQGSYEQYF. In nucleotides, the CDR3 is TGTGCCAGCAGCCCGCAGGGCTCCTACGAGCAGTACTTC. The complete variable domain, with remaining parts taken from reference TRBV14 and TRBJ2-7, reads EAGVTQFPSHSVIEKGQTVTLRCDPISGHDNLYWYRRVMGKEIKFLLHFVKESKQDESGMPNNRFLAERTGGTYSTLKVQPAELEDSGVYFCASSPQGSYEQYFGPGTRLTVT.

This chain links TRBV7-2 with TRBJ2-1; D might be TRBD1 (5 bases). The germline V gene has CDR1 SGHTA and CDR2 FQGNSA. With 1 base removed from V and 5 bases from J, the gap between germline ends came to 15 bases. The CDR3 has 16 amino acids. The CDR3 region is CASSLEPGPVNNEQFF. CDR3 DNA sequence: TGTGCCAGCAGCTTAGAACCAGGGCCGGTGAACAATGAGCAGTTCTTC.

The rearrangement joins TRBV5-4 to TRBJ2-3; TRBD2 agrees at 7 bases. J gave up 0 bases and V 3 bases, and 4 bases lay outside the gene matches. CDR3 length: 15 residues. Germline CDR1 reads SGHNT; CDR2 reads YYREEE (reference sequence). The CDR3 is CASSWGLTSTDTQYF. Written as DNA, the CDR3 is TGTGCCAGCAGCTGGGGACTAACTAGCACAGATACGCAGTATTTT.

The chain has TRBV11-3 and TRBJ2-3, with a weak D call TRBD1 (5 bases). Trimming took off 1 base at V and 6 bases at J, with 8 bases between the two ends. The germline V gene has CDR1 SGHNT and CDR2 YENEEA. CDR3 length equals 13 residues. The CDR3 loop is CASSLGGPDTQYF. CDR3 nucleotide sequence: TGTGCCAGCAGCTTAGGGGGCCCCGATACGCAGTATTTT.

The chain uses TRBV19 and TRBJ1-3; D is undetermined. V lost 6 bases and J 0 bases, leaving 15 bases between the germline ends. The V gene's germline CDR1 is LNHDA and CDR2 SQIVND (reference sequence). The CDR3 has 16 residues. The CDR3 DNA is TGTGCCAGTAGACCGTTTAGCCGATCCTCTGGAAACACCATATATTTT. Translation gives CASRPFSRSSGNTIYF.

The rearrangement uses TRBV29-1 and TRBJ2-1, with 14 bases matching TRBD2. The CDR3 contains 14 residues. The ends lost 1 base at V and 7 bases at J; junction bases unmatched: 0. Germline-derived CDR1 and CDR2 are SQVTM and ANQGSEA. CDR3 sequence reads: CSVEGTSGRNEQFF. In DNA form, the CDR3 reads TGCAGCGTTGAAGGGACTAGCGGGAGGAATGAGCAGTTCTTC.

This chain joins TRBV6-6 and TRBJ2-5; no firm D call. Germline CDR1 reads MNHNY; CDR2 reads SVGAGI (reference sequence). V lost 5 bases and J 2 bases, leaving 15 bases between the germline ends. This CDR3 spans 15 amino acids. The chain's CDR3 is CASSTTKPEQETQYF. The CDR3 nucleotides are TGTGCCAGCAGTACCACTAAGCCGGAACAAGAGACCCAGTACTTC.

This clone was found a few times. The V call is TRBV28, the J call TRBJ2-7; the D gene could be TRBD1 or TRBD2 (5 bases each). Germline V gene data show CDR1 as MDHEN and CDR2 as SYDVKM. Trimming pared 6 bases from V and 0 bases from J, leaving 12 bases between. CDR3 length: 14 residues. CDR3 region: CASRPGGGSYEQYF. The CDR3 nucleotides read TGTGCCAGCAGACCAGGTGGGGGCTCCTACGAGCAGTACTTC.

The rearrangement links TRBV7-9 to TRBJ1-1; D possibly corresponds to TRBD1 (5 bases). V lost 5 bases and J lost 7, with 8 bases in between. The CDR3 has 11 residues. CDR1 and CDR2 from the germline V gene are SEHNR and FQNEAQ (reference sequence). DNA for the CDR3: TGTGCCAGCAGCCGGGGGGGTGAAGCTTTCTTT. Translation gives CASSRGGEAFF.

The J gene is TRBJ2-1, the V gene TRBV27, with D perhaps TRBD1 or TRBD2 (6 bases each). V was clipped by 6 bases and J by 3 bases, with 24 bases between them. The CDR3 runs to 18 residues. Germline CDR1 and CDR2: MNHEY and SMNVEV (reference sequence). CDR3 sequence: CASSQTLSWGAGYNEQFF. Here the CDR3 DNA reads TGTGCCAGCAGCCAAACCCTATCGTGGGGGGCAGGCTACAATGAGCAGTTCTTC.

This clone has a handful of counts. The CDR3 DNA reads as TGTGCCAGCAGCCAAGCAACAGGGACCGGGGAGCTGTTTTTT. This translates into CASSQATGTGELFF. The chain uses TRBV4-2 and TRBJ2-2; D perhaps matches TRBD1 (6 bases). V was shortened by 1 base and J by 5 bases, with 8 bases between the two germline ends. CDR3 length: 14 residues. In germline, CDR1 is LGHNA, CDR2 YNFKEQ.

V and J are TRBV11-2 and TRBJ1-2; possible D gene TRBD1, 6 bases. The germline V gene encodes CDR1 SGHAT and CDR2 FQNNGV. The CDR3 consists of 17 residues. Trimming cost V 5 bases and J 1 base, with 20 bases left between them. The CDR3 reads CASSPRDTLRGNYGYTF. The CDR3 nucleotides are TGTGCCAGCAGCCCGCGGGACACCCTTCGGGGTAACTATGGCTACACCTTC. The variable domain in full, with the rest retrieved from reference TRBV11-2 and TRBJ1-2, is EAGVAQSPRYKIIEKRQSVAFWCNPISGHATLYWYQQILGQGPKLLIQFQNNGVVDDSQLPKDRFSAERLKGVDSTLKIQPAKLEDSAVYLCASSPRDTLRGNYGYTFGSGTRLTVV.

V usage is TRBV4-1 and J usage is TRBJ2-1; 8 positions match TRBD2. After removal of 4 bases from V and 9 bases from J, the junction contained 17 bases not matched to a gene. The CDR3 is 17 amino acids. Germline V gene data show CDR1 as MGHRA and CDR2 as YSYEKL. CDR3 protein: CASSLKPPREGRVEQFF. The CDR3 DNA follows: TGCGCCAGCAGCCTAAAGCCCCCACGGGAGGGCCGAGTTGAGCAGTTCTTC.

The J gene is TRBJ2-1, the V gene TRBV4-1, with 11 bases that match TRBD2. Germline-derived CDR1 and CDR2 are MGHRA and YSYEKL. The CDR3 extends over 15 amino acids. Losses at the gene ends were 3 bases for V and 9 bases for J; bases not matched to a gene: 7. The CDR3 DNA is TGCGCCAGCAGCCACCAAGGACTAGCGGGTGTTGAGCAGTTCTTC. Protein: CASSHQGLAGVEQFF.

V is TRBV2 and J is TRBJ2-7, with D tentatively TRBD2 (5 bases). Trimming stripped 1 base from V and 4 bases from J, with 8 bases between. Germline V gives CDR1 SNHLY, CDR2 FYNNEI. The CDR3 loop spans 13 amino acids. In nucleotides, the CDR3 is TGTGCCAGCAGTGAAGTAGCGAAGTACGAGCAGTACTTC. This encodes CASSEVAKYEQYF.

The V and J genes are TRBV5-6 and TRBJ1-1; D not resolved. Germline CDR1 SGHDT, CDR2 YYEEEE. The CDR3 runs to 15 residues. V gave up 2 bases and J gave up 0 bases, with 11 bases separating them. As DNA, the CDR3 is TGTGCCAGCAGCTTTCAGAGCAGCATGAACACTGAAGCTTTCTTT. Protein sequence: CASSFQSSMNTEAFF. The entire variable domain, with the rest obtained from reference TRBV5-6 and TRBJ1-1, is as follows: DAGVTQSPTHLIKTRGQQVTLRCSPKSGHDTVSWYQQALGQGPQFIFQYYEEEERQRGNFPDRFSGHQFPNYSSELNVNALLLGDSALYLCASSFQSSMNTEAFFGQGTRLTVV.

A single count supports this clone. V gene TRBV7-2 combines with J gene TRBJ1-2; D gene unclear. V was trimmed by 2 bases and J by 3 bases, leaving 7 bases between them. CDR1 is SGHTA, CDR2 FQGNSA, per germline. The CDR3 runs to 13 residues. The CDR3 reads CASSLPEDYGYTF. The CDR3 region has the DNA TGTGCCAGCAGCTTACCAGAGGACTATGGCTACACCTTC.

The chain carries TRBV11-2 and TRBJ2-1; 11 positions agree with TRBD2. The trim removed 4 bases at V and 6 bases at J, leaving 5 bases unmatched. In germline, CDR1 is SGHAT, CDR2 FQNNGV. The CDR3 loop spans 15 amino acids. The CDR3 loop reads CASSSGGLAVNEQFF. CDR3 nucleotide sequence: TGTGCCAGCAGCTCTGGGGGACTAGCGGTCAATGAGCAGTTCTTC.

The V call is TRBV5-6, the J call TRBJ2-5; D uncertain. Germline values: CDR1 SGHDT, CDR2 YYEEEE. V lost 5 bases, J lost 2 bases, and 10 bases lay in between. There are 13 residues in the CDR3. The CDR3 here is CASSLLGQETQYF. Here the CDR3 DNA reads TGTGCCAGCAGTCTTTTGGGACAAGAGACCCAGTACTTC.

About this clone: This sample includes further DNA sequences coding for the same CDR3. The rearrangement joins TRBV29-1 to TRBJ1-2; unclear D gene. The CDR3 spans 11 residues. Trimming took 3 bases from V and 8 from J, leaving 10 bases between them. Germline-derived CDR1 and CDR2 are SQVTM and ANQGSEA. CDR3 sequence reads: CSVEAGEGYTF. The CDR3 nucleotides read TGCAGCGTTGAGGCCGGGGAGGGCTACACCTTC. Full variable domain (outside the CDR3, taken from reference TRBV29-1 and TRBJ1-2): SAVISQKPSRDICQRGTSLTIQCQVDSQVTMMFWYRQQPGQSLTLIATANQGSEATYESGFVIDKFPISRPNLTFSTLTVSNMSPEDSSIYLCSVEAGEGYTFGSGTRLTVV.

The chain joins TRBV5-6 to TRBJ2-7, with 8 nucleotides matching TRBD2. The CDR3 spans 15 residues. From germline, CDR1 is SGHDT and CDR2 YYEEEE. After removal of 4 bases from V and 4 bases from J, the junction contained 10 bases not matched to a gene. The CDR3 DNA reads TGTGCCAGCAGCCCTATGAGCGGGAGTCCATACGAGCAGTACTTC. Its translation is CASSPMSGSPYEQYF. The full variable domain, its missing parts supplied by reference TRBV5-6 and TRBJ2-7, is DAGVTQSPTHLIKTRGQQVTLRCSPKSGHDTVSWYQQALGQGPQFIFQYYEEEERQRGNFPDRFSGHQFPNYSSELNVNALLLGDSALYLCASSPMSGSPYEQYFGPGTRLTVT.

This clone was picked up one time. This chain uses TRBV15 with TRBJ1-5, with TRBD1 as a possible D gene (5 bases). The CDR3 contains 15 residues. V lost 0 bases to trimming and J lost 7 bases, with 13 bases between them. Germline V gives CDR1 LNHNV, CDR2 YYDKDF (reference sequence). The DNA of the CDR3 is TGTGCCACCAGCAGAGATGCTGGCAGGGAGCAGCCCCAGCATTTT. This translates into CATSRDAGREQPQHF.

The CDR3 spells CASSLVKTDQPQHF. The CDR3 DNA follows: TGTGCCAGCTCACTCGTCAAGACGGATCAGCCCCAGCATTTT. The rearrangement links TRBV18 to TRBJ1-5; no firm D call. Trimming removed 4 bases at V and 5 bases at J, with 12 bases between. The CDR3 loop spans 14 amino acids. The V gene's germline CDR1 is KGHSH and CDR2 LQKENI. The variable domain in full, with the rest retrieved from reference TRBV18 and TRBJ1-5, is NAGVMQNPRHLVRRRGQEARLRCSPMKGHSHVYWYRQLPEEGLKFMVYLQKENIIDESGMPKERFSAEFPKEGPSILRIQQVVRGDSAAYFCASSLVKTDQPQHFGDGTRLSIL.

This CDR3 is CASSPLSGASSYEQYF. CDR3 coding DNA: TGTGCCAGCAGTCCTCTTTCGGGGGCGAGCTCCTACGAGCAGTACTTC. This chain uses TRBV27 with TRBJ2-7, with D perhaps TRBD1 or TRBD2 (6 bases each). V dropped 5 bases and J dropped 0 bases, with 17 bases sitting between them. Germline V gene sequence: CDR1 MNHEY, CDR2 SMNVEV (reference sequence). The CDR3 covers 16 residues.

The V gene is TRBV27, the J gene TRBJ2-3, with D unresolved. The ends were cut back, 4 bases at V and 4 bases at J, with 18 bases in the middle. This CDR3 has 16 amino acids. Germline V gene sequence: CDR1 MNHEY, CDR2 SMNVEV (reference sequence). The CDR3 reads CASSSPTLVPADTQYF. The CDR3 DNA reads as TGTGCCAGCAGTTCCCCCACCTTGGTCCCCGCAGATACGCAGTATTTT.

The J gene is TRBJ2-3, the V gene TRBV6-5; the D is unclear. V dropped 0 bases and J dropped 4 bases, with 11 bases sitting between them. CDR1 and CDR2 (germline): MNHEY, SVGAGI. This CDR3 has 15 amino acids. CDR3: CASSYSRIAPDTQYF. The CDR3 DNA is TGTGCCAGCAGTTACTCGCGAATCGCCCCAGATACGCAGTATTTT.

This chain uses TRBV5-1 with TRBJ2-5, with TRBD1 matching 7 bases. This CDR3 has 14 amino acids. The V gene's germline CDR1 is SGHRS and CDR2 YFSETQ. The trim removed 4 bases at V and 1 base at J, leaving 4 bases unmatched. CDR3 DNA: TGCGCCAGCAGCAACACAGGGGCCCAAGAGACCCAGTACTTC. As protein: CASSNTGAQETQYF.